This T cell receptor beta chain comes out of a study of PD-1 blockade in classical Hodgkin lymphoma. Study-wide results and limits: Unlike CD8+ TCR diversity, which did not rise significantly by C4D1, CD4+ TCR diversity did. Before treatment, complete responders showed about the same diversity as newly diagnosed patients. After ASCT, patients who started nivolumab under 1 year later were excluded. Reported baseline diversity: healthy donors highest, relapsed/refractory patients lowest.

Time point noted: cycle 4 day 1 (C4D1), after five to seven weeks of nivolumab. Autologous stem cell transplantation was followed by relapse in every patient, and brentuximab vedotin exposure varied. Turning to this clone: Its specificity is unknown.

Assay: immunoSEQ multiplex PCR; the TCRdb copy retains only in-frame clones and omits some. The table records over 70,000 clones, 90% of them present only once. This clonotype was sampled from a human donor with classical Hodgkin lymphoma. The sequenced sample was peripheral blood mononuclear cells (PBMCs), obtained before the fourth cycle of nivolumab.

The CDR3 region is CASTSGYEQYF. CDR3 nucleotides: TGTGCCAGTACCTCGGGATACGAGCAGTACTTC. This rearrangement joins TRBV19 to TRBJ2-7; a weak D match, TRBD2 (5 bases). Germline V gene sequence: CDR1 LNHDA, CDR2 SQIVND (reference sequence). This CDR3 has 11 amino acids. V dropped 7 bases and J dropped 4 bases, with 8 bases sitting between them.